Listed below are T cell receptor beta chains from one sample, sequenced in a study of blood T cell repertoires in COVID-19. Assay: immunoSEQ multiplex PCR; the TCRdb copy retains only in-frame clones and omits some. The sample includes some 250,000 clones, about 87% of them seen just once. Material: peripheral blood. Receptor source: a woman aged 60-70 years with COVID-19, enrolled during active disease. Both conserved end residues are part of each CDR3. A D gene is named only where the DNA matches it firmly. A row's size may be missing; if present it is once, few, many or a size class.

d_gene: NA
abundance: NA
j_gene: TRBJ1-2
v_gene: TRBV5-1
CDR3aa: CASSFRGLGSDGYTF
CDR3nt: TGCGCCAGCAGCTTCCGGGGCCTCGGGAGCGATGGCTACACCTTC

d_gene: TRBD1
abundance: NA
j_gene: TRBJ1-2
v_gene: TRBV25-1
CDR3aa: CASSAGQGFDYGYTF
CDR3nt: TGTGCCAGCAGTGCGGGACAGGGGTTTGACTATGGCTACACCTTC

d_gene: NA
abundance: NA
j_gene: TRBJ2-4
v_gene: TRBV5-8
CDR3aa: CASSLETVLKNIQYF
CDR3nt: TGTGCCAGCAGCTTGGAGACAGTGTTAAAAAACATTCAGTACTTC

d_gene: NA
abundance: NA
j_gene: TRBJ2-1
v_gene: TRBV9
CDR3aa: CASSVTYNEQFF
CDR3nt: TGTGCCAGCAGCGTTACTTACAATGAGCAGTTCTTC

d_gene: NA
abundance: once
j_gene: TRBJ1-1
v_gene: TRBV30
CDR3aa: CAWRPQVPGTEAFF
CDR3nt: TGTGCCTGGAGGCCCCAGGTCCCGGGAACTGAAGCTTTCTTT

d_gene: NA
abundance: NA
j_gene: TRBJ1-3
v_gene: TRBV5-1
CDR3aa: CASSLNSPGNTIYF
CDR3nt: TGCGCCAGCAGCTTGAACAGCCCGGGGAACACCATATATTTT

d_gene: TRBD1
abundance: NA
j_gene: TRBJ1-2
v_gene: TRBV9
CDR3aa: CASSVGQDRGNYGYTF
CDR3nt: TGTGCCAGCAGCGTAGGGCAGGACAGGGGCAACTATGGCTACACCTTC

d_gene: NA
abundance: NA
j_gene: TRBJ2-1
v_gene: TRBV7-2
CDR3aa: CASSGSMYEQFF
CDR3nt: TGTGCCAGCAGCGGGAGTATGTATGAGCAGTTCTTC

d_gene: NA
abundance: NA
j_gene: TRBJ2-7
v_gene: TRBV3-1/TRBV3-2
CDR3aa: CASSQDRTPGEQYF
CDR3nt: TGTGCCAGCAGCCAAGATAGAACACCAGGTGAGCAGTACTTC

d_gene: TRBD2
abundance: few
j_gene: TRBJ2-3
v_gene: TRBV19
CDR3aa: CASKASGGTSTDTQYF
CDR3nt: TGTGCCAGTAAGGCTAGCGGGGGGACTAGCACAGATACGCAGTATTTT

d_gene: TRBD1
abundance: NA
j_gene: TRBJ1-2
v_gene: TRBV7-8
CDR3aa: CASSFDRAGGYTF
CDR3nt: TGTGCCAGCAGCTTCGACAGGGCCGGGGGCTACACCTTC

d_gene: TRBD1
abundance: NA
j_gene: TRBJ1-2
v_gene: TRBV3-1/TRBV3-2
CDR3aa: CASSQGQGNYGYTF
CDR3nt: TGTGCCAGCAGCCAAGGACAGGGGAACTATGGCTACACCTTC

d_gene: TRBD1
abundance: once
j_gene: TRBJ1-4
v_gene: TRBV27
CDR3aa: CASSRQGIKGTNEKLFF
CDR3nt: TGTGCCAGCAGTAGACAGGGAATAAAGGGAACTAATGAAAAACTGTTTTTT

d_gene: TRBD1
abundance: NA
j_gene: TRBJ2-2
v_gene: TRBV5-1
CDR3aa: CASRGTGSSGELFF
CDR3nt: TGCGCCAGCCGGGGGACAGGCTCGTCCGGGGAGCTGTTTTTT

d_gene: TRBD1
abundance: NA
j_gene: TRBJ2-1
v_gene: TRBV19
CDR3aa: CATSSPGTVYNEQFF
CDR3nt: TGTGCCACCTCTTCCCCGGGGACAGTATACAATGAGCAGTTCTTC

d_gene: NA
abundance: NA
j_gene: TRBJ2-2
v_gene: TRBV9
CDR3aa: CASSVTGYSTGELFF
CDR3nt: TGTGCCAGCAGCGTAACCGGTTACAGCACCGGGGAGCTGTTTTTT

d_gene: NA
abundance: many
j_gene: TRBJ1-5
v_gene: TRBV30
CDR3aa: CAWSPSIRLNQPQHF
CDR3nt: TGTGCCTGGAGTCCCTCCATCCGACTCAATCAGCCCCAGCATTTT

d_gene: NA
abundance: NA
j_gene: TRBJ1-5
v_gene: TRBV3-1/TRBV3-2
CDR3aa: CASSQGRGRNQPQHF
CDR3nt: TGTGCCAGCAGCCAAGGGAGGGGTCGCAATCAGCCCCAGCATTTT

d_gene: NA
abundance: NA
j_gene: TRBJ2-1
v_gene: TRBV29-1
CDR3aa: CSANRAYNEQFF
CDR3nt: TGCAGCGCAAACAGGGCCTACAATGAGCAGTTCTTC

d_gene: NA
abundance: NA
j_gene: TRBJ2-1
v_gene: TRBV11-3
CDR3aa: CASSLGGHRGSEQFF
CDR3nt: TGTGCCAGCAGCTTGGGGGGGCACCGGGGAAGCGAGCAGTTCTTC

d_gene: TRBD1
abundance: NA
j_gene: TRBJ2-1
v_gene: TRBV7-9
CDR3aa: CASSLGQGVYNEQFF
CDR3nt: TGTGCCAGCAGCTTAGGGCAGGGGGTTTACAATGAGCAGTTCTTC

d_gene: NA
abundance: NA
j_gene: TRBJ1-2
v_gene: TRBV16
CDR3aa: CASRPTPDTNYGYTF
CDR3nt: TGTGCCAGCCGACCGACCCCAGACACTAACTATGGCTACACCTTC

d_gene: TRBD2
abundance: NA
j_gene: TRBJ2-1
v_gene: TRBV4-2
CDR3aa: CASSQETSGATNEQFF
CDR3nt: TGTGCCAGCAGCCAAGAGACTAGCGGGGCCACCAATGAGCAGTTCTTC

d_gene: NA
abundance: NA
j_gene: TRBJ1-1
v_gene: TRBV11-2
CDR3aa: CASSFSPRNTEAFF
CDR3nt: TGTGCCAGCAGCTTTTCTCCCAGGAACACTGAAGCTTTCTTT

d_gene: NA
abundance: NA
j_gene: TRBJ2-3
v_gene: TRBV11-2
CDR3aa: CASSLVGQGSDTQYF
CDR3nt: TGTGCCAGCAGCTTAGTAGGTCAGGGGTCAGATACGCAGTATTTT

d_gene: NA
abundance: NA
j_gene: TRBJ2-1
v_gene: TRBV6-5
CDR3aa: CASSYSRLGNEQFF
CDR3nt: TGTGCCAGCAGTTACTCCCGCCTCGGGAATGAGCAGTTCTTC

d_gene: TRBD1
abundance: once
j_gene: TRBJ2-5
v_gene: TRBV5-4
CDR3aa: CASSIRTGIETQYF
CDR3nt: TGTGCCAGCAGCATCCGGACAGGGATCGAGACCCAGTACTTC

d_gene: NA
abundance: NA
j_gene: TRBJ2-1
v_gene: TRBV7-3
CDR3aa: CASSLYSTSSYNEQFF
CDR3nt: TGTGCCAGCAGCTTATATTCTACTAGCTCCTACAATGAGCAGTTCTTC